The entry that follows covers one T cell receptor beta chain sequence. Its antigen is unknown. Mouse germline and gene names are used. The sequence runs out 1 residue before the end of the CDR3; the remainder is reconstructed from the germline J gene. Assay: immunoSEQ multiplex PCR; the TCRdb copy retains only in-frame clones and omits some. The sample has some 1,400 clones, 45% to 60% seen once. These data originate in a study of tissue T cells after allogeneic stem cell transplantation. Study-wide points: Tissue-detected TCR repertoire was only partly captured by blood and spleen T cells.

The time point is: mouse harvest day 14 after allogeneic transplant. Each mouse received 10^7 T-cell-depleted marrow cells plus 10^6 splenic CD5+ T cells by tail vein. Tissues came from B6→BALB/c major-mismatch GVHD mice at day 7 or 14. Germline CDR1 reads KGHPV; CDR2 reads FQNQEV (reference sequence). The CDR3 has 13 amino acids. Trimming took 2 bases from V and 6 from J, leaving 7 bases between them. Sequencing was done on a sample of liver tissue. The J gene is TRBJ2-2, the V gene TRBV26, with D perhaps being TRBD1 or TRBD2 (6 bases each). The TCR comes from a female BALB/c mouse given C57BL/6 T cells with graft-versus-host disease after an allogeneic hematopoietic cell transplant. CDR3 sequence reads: CASSLGGAGQLYF. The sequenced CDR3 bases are TGTGCCAGCAGTCTGGGGGGCGCCGGGCAGCTCTAC. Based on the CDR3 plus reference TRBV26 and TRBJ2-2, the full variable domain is NSKVIQTPRYLVKGQGQKAKMRCIPEKGHPVVFWYQQNKNNEFKFLINFQNQEVLQQIDMTEKRFSAECPSNSPCSLEIQSSEAGDSALYLCASSLGGAGQLYFGEGSKLTVL.